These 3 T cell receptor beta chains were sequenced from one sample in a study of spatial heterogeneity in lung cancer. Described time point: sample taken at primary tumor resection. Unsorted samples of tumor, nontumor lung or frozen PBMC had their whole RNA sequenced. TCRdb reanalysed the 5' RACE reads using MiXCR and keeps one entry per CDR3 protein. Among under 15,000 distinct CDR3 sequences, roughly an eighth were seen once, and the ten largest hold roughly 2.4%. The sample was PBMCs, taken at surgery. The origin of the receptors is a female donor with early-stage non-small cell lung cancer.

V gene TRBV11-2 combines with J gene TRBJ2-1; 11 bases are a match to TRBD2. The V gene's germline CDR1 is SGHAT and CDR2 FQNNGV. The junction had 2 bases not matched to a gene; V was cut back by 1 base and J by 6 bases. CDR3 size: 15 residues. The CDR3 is CASSLGTSGLNEQFF. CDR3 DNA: TGTGCCAGCAGCTTAGGGACTAGCGGGCTCAATGAGCAGTTCTTC. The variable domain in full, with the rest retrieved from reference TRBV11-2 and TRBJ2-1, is EAGVAQSPRYKIIEKRQSVAFWCNPISGHATLYWYQQILGQGPKLLIQFQNNGVVDDSQLPKDRFSAERLKGVDSTLKIQPAKLEDSAVYLCASSLGTSGLNEQFFGPGTRLTVL.

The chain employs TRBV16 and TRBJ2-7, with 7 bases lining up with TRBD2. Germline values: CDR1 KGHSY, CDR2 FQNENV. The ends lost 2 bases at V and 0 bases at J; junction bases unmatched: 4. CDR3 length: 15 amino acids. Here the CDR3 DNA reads TGTGCCAGCAGCCAAGTGGGGGGGTCCTCCTACGAGCAGTACTTC. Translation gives CASSQVGGSSYEQYF.

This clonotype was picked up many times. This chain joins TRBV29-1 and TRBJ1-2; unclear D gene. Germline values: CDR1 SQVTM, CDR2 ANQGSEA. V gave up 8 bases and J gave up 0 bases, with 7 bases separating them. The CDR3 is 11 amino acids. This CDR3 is CSIVSNYGYTF. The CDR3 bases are TGCAGCATCGTCTCTAACTATGGCTACACCTTC. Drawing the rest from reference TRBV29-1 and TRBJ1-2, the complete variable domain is SAVISQKPSRDICQRGTSLTIQCQVDSQVTMMFWYRQQPGQSLTLIATANQGSEATYESGFVIDKFPISRPNLTFSTLTVSNMSPEDSSIYLCSIVSNYGYTFGSGTRLTVV.